There are a few counts of the clone carrying this T cell receptor (beta chain). Its antigen is still unknown. The record originates from a study of T-cell memory formation after mild COVID-19. This CDR3 contains 15 residues. Germline CDR1 reads SGHTA; CDR2 reads FQGTGA. J lost 2 bases, V lost 5 bases, and 5 bases had no gene match. One entry per CDR3 protein, called by TCRdb with MiXCR from the 5' RACE reads. In the table there are 250,000 to 350,000 distinct CDR3 sequences, 14% of which are singletons. The study, taken as a whole, reports: In pre-infection memory, a portion of responding clones appeared, which suggested that cross-reactive memory joined.

The sequenced sample consisted of PBMCs or a T cell subset sorted from them (not recorded which). This chain links TRBV7-3 with TRBJ2-3, with 9 bases identical to TRBD1. The clonotype originates from a man aged 18 to 35 who had mild COVID-19 (a few samples of this study predate the infection). Cell type and time point are not known. CDR3 sequence: CASSVGQGNTDTQYF. The CDR3 DNA follows: TGTGCCAGCAGCGTAGGACAGGGGAACACAGATACGCAGTATTTT.